The 14 T cell receptor beta chains below all came from one sample that was sequenced in a study of post-analysis software for immune sequencing data. General study results and limits: Among roughly 5 TRBV segments more frequent in patients than controls were TRBV5-6, TRBV5-1 and TRBV20-1.

Unique molecular identifiers tagged the TCR beta cDNA libraries. Each CDR3 protein is one row after TCRdb ran MiXCR on the PCR reads. The sample has roughly 600,000 distinct CDR3 sequences, about 44% seen once. These receptors lack a known antigen. The source material was blood. These receptors all come from a girl between 10 and 17 years old with multiple sclerosis.

This clonotype was detected only once. The rearrangement links TRBV5-1 to TRBJ2-3, with unresolved D. The CDR3 extends over 15 amino acids. V was pared by 4 bases and J by 3 bases, with 15 bases between. Germline V CDR1 and CDR2: SGHRS, YFSETQ. CDR3 sequence reads: CASSIGEGQTDTQYF. CDR3 DNA sequence: TGCGCCAGCAGCATTGGGGAAGGGCAGACAGATACGCAGTATTTT.

This clonotype showed up just a few times. The chain uses TRBV10-3 and TRBJ2-7, with D uncertain. Germline lookup yields CDR1 ENHRY and CDR2 SYGVKD. The CDR3 spans 14 residues. V shed 4 bases and J shed 0 bases, with 10 bases lying between them. The CDR3 DNA reads as TGTGCCATCAGTGGGCACCTCAGCTCCTACGAGCAGTACTTC. Translation: CAISGHLSSYEQYF.

The chain has TRBV12-3 or TRBV12-4 and TRBJ2-3; the D is unclear. This CDR3 contains 15 residues. Trimming left V 5 bases short and J 0 bases short, with 12 bases between. The CDR3 is CASSMTAASTDTQYF. CDR3 DNA sequence: TGTGCCAGCAGTATGACGGCGGCTAGCACAGATACGCAGTATTTT.

This clonotype was recorded a few times. The chain carries TRBV6-5 and TRBJ2-5; the D gene is possibly TRBD2 (7 bases). Germline assignment: CDR1 MNHEY and CDR2 SVGAGI. This CDR3 has 13 residues. V was trimmed by 4 bases and J by 11 bases, leaving 17 bases between them. The CDR3 region has the DNA TGTGCCAGCAGTTCGCCCGGGGGGCTAGAGCAGTACTTC. As protein: CASSSPGGLEQYF.

The CDR3 protein is CASSDAYF. CDR3 sequence (DNA): TGTGCCAGCAGTGATGCGTACTTC. The chain uses TRBV6-1 and TRBJ2-5; no firm D call. The CDR3 sequence is 8 residues long. Trimming pared 3 bases from V and 13 bases from J, leaving 3 bases between. Per the germline V gene, CDR1 is MNHNS and CDR2 is SASEGT.

This clonotype was counted between two and nine times. The rearrangement joins TRBV6-5 to TRBJ2-1; D possibly matches TRBD1 or TRBD2 (5 bases each). Germline V lookup: CDR1 MNHEY, CDR2 SVGAGI. This CDR3 is 16 amino acids long. V was cut by 5 bases and J by 6 bases, with 20 bases left in between. The CDR3 DNA reads as TGTGCCAGCAGTACCCACGGGGACCCAATTGGCAATGAGCAGTTCTTC. As protein: CASSTHGDPIGNEQFF.

A note on this clonotype: At one end the junction does not follow the germline gene, possibly because of a read error. The chain recombines TRBV7-2 with TRBJ1-2, with D tentatively TRBD1 (5 bases). This CDR3 is built from 15 residues. The germline V gene encodes CDR1 SGHTA and CDR2 FQGNSA. The CDR3 DNA reads TGTGCCAGCGGTTGGGACGCAAGCTCTAACTGTGGCTACACCTTC. Translated, it gives CASGWDASSNCGYTF. The complete variable domain, with remaining parts taken from reference TRBV7-2 and TRBJ1-2, reads GAGVSQSPSNKVTEKGKDVELRCDPISGHTALYWYRQSLGQGLEFLIYFQGNSAPDKSGLPSDRFSAERTGGSVSTLTIQRTQQEDSAVYLCASGWDASSNCGYTFGSGTRLTVV.

The chain carries TRBV5-1 and TRBJ1-4; D is unresolved. Germline CDR1 and CDR2: SGHRS and YFSETQ. The CDR3 runs to 13 residues. The V and J ends lost 0 bases and 8 bases respectively, with 8 bases between them. The chain's CDR3 is CASSLVADEKLFF. The DNA for the CDR3 is TGCGCCAGCAGCTTGGTGGCGGACGAAAAACTGTTTTTT.

The table lists this clonotype with a few counts. The chain employs TRBV6-5 and TRBJ2-1; 7 bases fit TRBD1. This CDR3 spans 14 amino acids. J was trimmed by 0 bases and V by 5 bases; bases with no gene match: 1. CDR1 is MNHEY, CDR2 SVGAGI, per germline. The DNA for the CDR3 is TGTGCCAGCAGTACAGGGGCCTCCTACAATGAGCAGTTCTTC. Translating gives CASSTGASYNEQFF.

The rearrangement uses TRBV28 and TRBJ1-2, with TRBD1 identical over 7 bases. With 6 bases clipped from V and 8 bases from J, the junction kept 6 bases outside the gene matches. The CDR3 is 12 residues long. The V gene's germline CDR1 is MDHEN and CDR2 SYDVKM. CDR3 residues: CASSQGGAGYTF. Written as DNA, the CDR3 is TGTGCCAGCAGCCAGGGGGGGGCCGGCTACACCTTC.

V and J are TRBV9 and TRBJ2-1; a weak D match, TRBD2 (6 bases). Germline loops: CDR1 SGDLS, CDR2 YYNGEE. V lost 4 bases and J 10 bases, leaving 15 bases between the germline ends. The CDR3 is made up of 13 amino acids. CDR3 residues: CASSPGPAGEQFF. The CDR3 DNA reads TGTGCCAGCAGCCCCGGACCGGCGGGAGAGCAGTTCTTC.

J is TRBJ2-2 and V is TRBV29-1, with D tentatively TRBD1 or TRBD2 (5 bases each). Trimming took off 0 bases at V and 0 bases at J, with 11 bases between the two ends. The CDR3 runs 16 residues. Germline CDR1 SQVTM, CDR2 ANQGSEA. The CDR3 DNA sequence: TGCAGCGTTGAAGATCGGGGCAGCTCGAACACCGGGGAGCTGTTTTTT. As protein: CSVEDRGSSNTGELFF.

V and J are TRBV6-5 and TRBJ1-2; D gene uncertain. CDR1 is MNHEY and CDR2 is SVGAGI in the germline V gene. The CDR3 has 15 residues. Trimming stripped 7 bases from V and 3 bases from J, with 18 bases between. The CDR3 DNA sequence: TGTGCCAGCAAAAGGCCGCTTCCGGGAGACTATGGCTACACCTTC. Its translation: CASKRPLPGDYGYTF.

The V and J genes are TRBV6-2 or TRBV6-3 and TRBJ2-3; 7 bases align to TRBD2. This CDR3 contains 16 residues. With 0 bases clipped from V and 3 bases from J, the junction kept 6 bases outside the gene matches. The germline gives CDR1 MNHEY, CDR2 SVGEGT. This chain's CDR3 is CASSYSRGVSTDTQYF. For the CDR3, the DNA is TGTGCCAGCAGTTACTCCCGGGGGGTTTCGACAGATACGCAGTATTTT.